Below are 20 T cell receptor beta chains sequenced from a single sample in a study of human CD8 memory T cell subsets (dated by TCRdb to between 2020 and 2021). Progenitor exhausted-like memory CD8+ T cells (TPEX) were defined as CCR7+ PD-1+ TIGIT+ early differentiated memory cells with dysfunctional, exhausted-like traits. These reads were obtained on a NextSeq 550. A Human TCR Profiling Kit was used to prepare UMI-labeled 5' RACE TCRbeta libraries. TCRdb reprocessed the reads and assigns one entry to each CDR3 protein sequence, leaving out DNA. The table held for this sample gives approximately 6,700 distinct CDR3 sequences. 15% to 20% of the sample is in the top ten clones. Sequences were obtained from CD8+ T cells from PBMCs. These receptors were obtained from a human donor in good health.

V and J are TRBV4-2 and TRBJ1-4; the D gene TCRdb calls, TRBD1, cannot be checked with no DNA. This CDR3 has 15 amino acids. Germline V gene data show CDR1 as LGHNA and CDR2 as YNFKEQ. CDR3 region: CASSRQDSTNEKLFF.

By frequency, this clonotype is medium-sized. This CDR3 is CASSYRGHYEQYF. The chain carries TRBV2 and TRBJ2-7; TCRdb's D call of TRBD1 is untestable without DNA. The CDR3 is 13 residues long. The germline V gene has CDR1 SNHLY and CDR2 FYNNEI.

This chain uses TRBV3-1 with TRBJ2-5. The CDR3 sequence is 15 residues long. The germline gives CDR1 LGHDT, CDR2 YNNKEL (reference sequence). CDR3 in amino acids: CASSQDEDYQETQYF.

The chain links TRBV28 to TRBJ2-7; with no DNA, the TCRdb D assignment of TRBD1 cannot be verified. This CDR3 comprises 15 residues. The germline CDR1 and CDR2 sequences are MDHEN and SYDVKM. The CDR3 sequence is CASSYRGPSSYEQYF.

This rearrangement joins TRBV28 to TRBJ2-3. CDR3 size: 16 residues. Germline V CDR1 and CDR2: MDHEN, SYDVKM. The CDR3 sequence: CASSAVTDGSTDTQYF.

The chain employs TRBV4-3 and TRBJ2-5; TCRdb names TRBD2, which stays unverified in the absence of DNA. The length of the CDR3 is 18 residues. The germline V gene encodes CDR1 LGHNA and CDR2 YSLEER. The CDR3 loop reads CASSQDRVTSGPLETQYF.

By frequency, this clonotype registers medium-sized. The rearrangement links TRBV7-3 to TRBJ1-1; TCRdb returns TRBD1, unconfirmable since there is no DNA. The CDR3 loop spans 13 amino acids. CDR1 and CDR2 (germline): SGHTA, FQGTGA. The CDR3 is CASSLSPVTEAFF.

This rearrangement joins TRBV12-3 or TRBV12-4 to TRBJ2-7; TCRdb reports TRBD1, a call that lacks DNA to check it against. The length of the CDR3 is 12 residues. CDR3 residues: CATRDRGYEQYF.

V usage is TRBV9 and J usage is TRBJ2-1; absent DNA, TCRdb's TRBD1 call cannot be checked. The germline gives CDR1 SGDLS, CDR2 YYNGEE. CDR3 length: 13 amino acids. CDR3 amino acids: CASSVPGRNEQFF. Full variable domain (rest looked up from reference TRBV9 and TRBJ2-1): DSGVTQTPKHLITATGQRVTLRCSPRSGDLSVYWYQQSLDQGLQFLIQYYNGEERAKGNILERFSAQQFPDLHSELNLSSLELGDSALYFCASSVPGRNEQFFGPGTRLTVL.

According to its frequency, this clonotype is medium-sized. This sequence joins TRBV7-9 and TRBJ2-7; the TRBD1 assignment by TCRdb is unverifiable without DNA. The CDR3 length is 16 residues. The germline V gene encodes CDR1 SEHNR and CDR2 FQNEAQ (reference sequence). The CDR3 sequence is CASSLWTGGTFYEQYF.

The chain carries TRBV2 and TRBJ1-5; TCRdb's assignment of TRBD1 cannot be checked, as there is no DNA. The length of the CDR3 is 14 residues. Per the germline V gene, CDR1 is SNHLY and CDR2 is FYNNEI. The CDR3 protein is CASSGTDSNQPQHF.

The rearrangement joins TRBV19 to TRBJ2-1; checking the TCRdb D call of TRBD2 is not possible without DNA. This CDR3 comprises 15 residues. In germline, CDR1 is LNHDA, CDR2 SQIVND (reference sequence). CDR3: CASSISLAGGNEQFF.

Judged by frequency, this clonotype is medium-sized. This sequence joins TRBV12-3 or TRBV12-4 and TRBJ2-1; TCRdb reports TRBD2, a call that lacks DNA to check it against. The CDR3 spans 16 residues. CDR3 protein: CASSLAPRTSRDEQFF.

The chain joins TRBV5-1 to TRBJ2-3; the D call of TRBD1 rests on TCRdb alone, since no DNA is present to check it. Germline CDR1 reads SGHRS; CDR2 reads YFSETQ. The CDR3 has 18 amino acids. Here the CDR3 reads CASSLADFVRVSTDTQYF.

V gene TRBV7-2 combines with J gene TRBJ2-7; TCRdb's assignment of TRBD1 cannot be checked, as there is no DNA. Germline-derived CDR1 and CDR2 are SGHTA and FQGNSA. CDR3 size: 15 residues. CDR3 loop: CASSSSTGTSYEQYF. The whole variable domain, remainder taken from reference TRBV7-2 and TRBJ2-7, is GAGVSQSPSNKVTEKGKDVELRCDPISGHTALYWYRQSLGQGLEFLIYFQGNSAPDKSGLPSDRFSAERTGGSVSTLTIQRTQQEDSAVYLCASSSSTGTSYEQYFGPGTRLTVT.

V and J are TRBV7-9 and TRBJ1-5. CDR3 size: 15 residues. CDR1 and CDR2 (germline): SEHNR, FQNEAQ (reference sequence). The CDR3: CASRFNRLSNQPQHF.

V and J are TRBV6-2 or TRBV6-3 and TRBJ2-5. The length of the CDR3 is 16 residues. Per germline, CDR1 MNHEY and CDR2 SVGEGT. CDR3 protein: CASSYRATSSQETQYF.

The chain joins TRBV5-1 to TRBJ1-6. CDR3 size: 15 residues. CDR1 is SGHRS and CDR2 is YFSETQ in the germline V gene. The CDR3 is CASRPGSSYNSPLHF.

V gene TRBV7-8 combines with J gene TRBJ2-1. The CDR3 has 11 residues. Germline V gives CDR1 SGHVS, CDR2 FQNEAQ. The CDR3 loop reads CASSTLLEQFF.

The chain is built from TRBV7-9 and TRBJ1-1; TCRdb returns TRBD1, unconfirmable since there is no DNA. Germline CDR1 SEHNR, CDR2 FQNEAQ (reference sequence). CDR3 length equals 14 residues. The CDR3 loop is CASSSDRGDTEAFF.